This is a list of T cell receptor beta chains from one sample in a study of T-cell reconstitution after alpha-beta-depleted transplantation in children. One entry per CDR3 protein, called by TCRdb with MiXCR from the PCR reads. The sample lists about 610,000 distinct CDR3 sequences, about 11% seen once, with less than 5% in the top ten. Specimen: PBMCs from the stem cell graft donor, collected from the stem cell graft. The receptors originated from a human donor who donated a stem cell graft to a child with acute myeloid leukemia. Each CDR3 is given with its conserved first and last residue. The D gene is left open where the match is weak. The size field is filled for only some rows; it gives once, few, many or a size class.

j_call: TRBJ2-4
d_call: NA
clone_size: many
v_call: TRBV6-5
cdr3_aa: CASSYSDSLAKNIQYF
cdr3_nt: TGTGCCAGCAGTTACAGCGACAGCCTAGCCAAAAACATTCAGTACTTC

j_call: TRBJ2-3
d_call: NA
clone_size: many
v_call: TRBV6-4
cdr3_aa: CASSDSLADTQYF
cdr3_nt: TGTGCCAGCAGTGACTCACTGGCAGATACGCAGTATTTT

j_call: TRBJ2-6
d_call: NA
clone_size: NA
v_call: TRBV27
cdr3_aa: CASSPAGQARSGANVLTF
cdr3_nt: TGTGCCAGCAGCCCAGCGGGACAGGCGCGCTCTGGGGCCAACGTCCTGACTTTC

j_call: TRBJ2-7
d_call: TRBD1
clone_size: many
v_call: TRBV15
cdr3_aa: CATSRVATGAHEQYF
cdr3_nt: TGTGCCACCAGCAGAGTAGCGACAGGGGCCCACGAGCAGTACTTC

j_call: TRBJ2-2
d_call: TRBD2
clone_size: few
v_call: TRBV12-3/TRBV12-4
cdr3_aa: CASSFESGGPNTGELFF
cdr3_nt: TGTGCCAGCAGTTTTGAGAGCGGGGGCCCGAACACCGGGGAGCTGTTTTTT

j_call: TRBJ2-2
d_call: TRBD1
clone_size: NA
v_call: TRBV9
cdr3_aa: CASTPGQGAFGELFF
cdr3_nt: TGTGCCAGTACGCCGGGACAGGGGGCGTTCGGGGAGCTGTTTTTT

j_call: TRBJ1-4
d_call: TRBD1
clone_size: few
v_call: TRBV6-5
cdr3_aa: CASSRQGGDEKLFF
cdr3_nt: TGTGCCAGCAGTAGACAGGGGGGAGATGAAAAACTGTTTTTT

j_call: TRBJ2-1
d_call: TRBD2
clone_size: few
v_call: TRBV20-1
cdr3_aa: CSARVATSGSYNEQFF
cdr3_nt: TGCAGTGCTAGAGTCGCGACTAGCGGTTCCTACAATGAGCAGTTCTTC

j_call: TRBJ2-1
d_call: TRBD2
clone_size: NA
v_call: TRBV5-6
cdr3_aa: CASSFPGRARNEQFF
cdr3_nt: TGTGCCAGCAGCTTTCCCGGGAGGGCCAGAAATGAGCAGTTCTTC

j_call: TRBJ1-3
d_call: NA
clone_size: NA
v_call: TRBV4-2
cdr3_aa: CASSRLVGNTIYF
cdr3_nt: TGTGCCAGCAGCCGCTTAGTGGGAAACACCATATATTTT

j_call: TRBJ2-7
d_call: TRBD1
clone_size: few
v_call: TRBV18
cdr3_aa: CASSPTPGQGGHYEQYF
cdr3_nt: TGTGCCAGCTCACCAACCCCGGGACAGGGGGGGCATTACGAGCAGTACTTC

j_call: TRBJ2-3
d_call: TRBD2
clone_size: many
v_call: TRBV5-1
cdr3_aa: CASSLGLAQDTQYF
cdr3_nt: TGCGCCAGCAGCTTAGGACTAGCCCAAGATACGCAGTATTTT

j_call: TRBJ2-1
d_call: NA
clone_size: many
v_call: TRBV7-2
cdr3_aa: CASSSSGDHNEQFF
cdr3_nt: TGTGCCAGCAGTTCCAGTGGGGATCACAATGAGCAGTTCTTC

j_call: TRBJ2-2
d_call: NA
clone_size: many
v_call: TRBV9
cdr3_aa: CASSVNQGSTGELFF
cdr3_nt: TGTGCCAGCAGCGTGAACCAGGGTTCGACCGGGGAGCTGTTTTTT

j_call: TRBJ2-7
d_call: NA
clone_size: many
v_call: TRBV29-1
cdr3_aa: CSASYRNPTFGQYF
cdr3_nt: TGCAGCGCATCTTACAGGAATCCCACCTTCGGGCAGTACTTC

j_call: TRBJ1-1
d_call: NA
clone_size: NA
v_call: TRBV5-5
cdr3_aa: CASSLFGDTEAFF
cdr3_nt: TGTGCCAGCAGCTTGTTCGGGGACACTGAAGCTTTCTTT

j_call: TRBJ2-3
d_call: NA
clone_size: many
v_call: TRBV20-1
cdr3_aa: CSARVGGAADTQYF
cdr3_nt: TGCAGTGCTAGAGTGGGCGGGGCAGCAGATACGCAGTATTTT

j_call: TRBJ1-3
d_call: TRBD1
clone_size: few
v_call: TRBV11-2
cdr3_aa: CASSLRGRDSGAGNTIYF
cdr3_nt: TGTGCCAGCAGCTTAAGGGGACGGGACAGCGGAGCCGGAAACACCATATATTTT

j_call: TRBJ2-2
d_call: NA
clone_size: NA
v_call: TRBV29-1
cdr3_aa: CSADSLNTGELFF
cdr3_nt: TGCAGCGCGGACAGCCTTAACACCGGGGAGCTGTTTTTT

j_call: TRBJ2-5
d_call: NA
clone_size: NA
v_call: TRBV5-6
cdr3_aa: CASSSTGKEETQYF
cdr3_nt: TGTGCCAGCAGCTCAACAGGGAAAGAAGAGACCCAGTACTTC

j_call: TRBJ1-1
d_call: NA
clone_size: NA
v_call: TRBV7-2
cdr3_aa: CASSLRVNTRPNTEAFF
cdr3_nt: TGTGCCAGCAGCCTCAGGGTAAACACCCGTCCAAACACTGAAGCTTTCTTT

j_call: TRBJ2-5
d_call: TRBD2
clone_size: NA
v_call: TRBV7-2
cdr3_aa: CASSPLFGTSVQETQYF
cdr3_nt: TGTGCCAGCAGCCCACTTTTCGGGACTAGCGTCCAAGAGACCCAGTACTTC

j_call: TRBJ2-5
d_call: TRBD2
clone_size: NA
v_call: TRBV6-2/TRBV6-3
cdr3_aa: CASSVSSGGETQYF
cdr3_nt: TGTGCCAGCAGTGTCTCTAGCGGAGGGGAGACCCAGTACTTC

j_call: TRBJ1-4
d_call: TRBD1
clone_size: many
v_call: TRBV9
cdr3_aa: CASSSYRGDYEKLFF
cdr3_nt: TGTGCCAGCAGCAGCTACAGGGGGGACTATGAAAAACTGTTTTTT